This T cell receptor (beta chain) emerged from a study of T cells in Graves' hyperthyroidism and ophthalmopathy. Overall study context: Blood from the periphery was taken at initial diagnosis, before any treatment.

This clonotype turned up a few times. Absent ophthalmopathy progression within 18 months defined stable Graves' hyperthyroidism. PBMCs came from less than 11 ml fresh peripheral blood. Trimming cost V 3 bases and J 5 bases, with 10 bases left between them. CDR1 is MNHEY, CDR2 SMNVEV, per germline (reference sequence). This CDR3 has 13 amino acids. The source material, RNA transcripts, was used to amplify TCR beta CDR3 regions. The primer set for the first-round RT-PCR of the TCR CDR3 was HTBI. TCRdb passed the multiplex PCR reads through MiXCR, listing each CDR3 protein once. The sample lists about 320,000 distinct CDR3 sequences, around 17% occurring once.

The origin of this receptor is a man aged 25 to 45 with Graves' hyperthyroidism. The sequenced sample consisted of blood. The chain carries TRBV27 and TRBJ2-5, with D perhaps being TRBD1 or TRBD2 (5 bases each). CDR3 nucleotides: TGTGCCAGCAGTTTTACCAGGGACGAGACCCAGTACTTC. Amino acid sequence: CASSFTRDETQYF.